Sequencing of this T cell receptor (beta chain) was carried out in a study of shared clonotypes between healthy human individuals (dated by TCRdb to the early 2020s). Regarding the study in general: A couple of women and a few men aged 18 to 49 years were included in the cohort. Per donor, three plates each were used for CD4 naive and CD4 memory, two for CD8 naive, and one for CD8 memory. To estimate repertoire size and how much clonotypes are shared between individuals, the study performed deep sequencing of blood TCR repertoires from a handful of healthy adults. Libraries were prepared and TCR repertoires were sequenced by different laboratories using diverse techniques, in order to increase sequencing depth and limit assay-specific biases. Between about 0.94 and 8.9 billion PBMCs per donor were obtained by leukapheresis. Overall results and qualifications from the work: Based on pairwise subsampling, the degree of clonotype sharing among donors was expected to be affected by sequencing depth. Even with the large sequencing depth, rarefaction of the sorted-subset datasets indicated that sequencing was incomplete. Sharing across a few donors was observed for about 4.8% of naive CD4, less than 4% of naive CD8, 2% to 2.5% of memory CD4, and roughly 0.4% of memory CD8 clonotypes. Only blood was sampled, and tissue TCR repertoires likely differ from those in blood. The small number of donors limited the genetic and exposure-history diversity represented. Naive subsets generally had larger estimated clonotype richness than memory subsets. Compared with non-shared clonotypes, the clonotypes found in all four sorted-subset donors had higher generation probabilities.

The donors were healthy, HIV-negative adults who had no recently reported acute infections or vaccinations. Only Caucasian adults living in Nashville, Tennessee, USA were represented among the donors. CD4+ T cells were enriched through magnetic negative selection, after which naive cells were positively selected on CD45RA and the remaining negative fraction served as the memory subset. After blood collection by leukapheresis, PBMCs were isolated using Ficoll-Histopaque density gradient centrifugation and then cryopreserved in the vapor phase of liquid nitrogen. Analytical flow cytometry was used to check the purity and quantity of every magnetically sorted T cell population. Genomic DNA was isolated from each sorted fraction and quantified by UV absorbance on a Nanodrop 2000c. Counted from cysteine to phenylalanine, this CDR3 has 14 amino acids. The sequence is cut down to CDR3 DNA, 42 bases in frame from base 1. The junction carries 12 bases between V and J, which are trimmed by 1 base and 8 bases respectively. Taken from the germline V gene, the CDR1 and CDR2 loops are SGHRS and YFSETQ.

A note on this clone: Its antigen remains undetermined. Base qualities are not recorded, but no much larger clone differs from it by a single base.

TCR CDR3 regions were amplified from genomic DNA by multiplex PCR using the deep immunoSEQ assay. Extracted genomic DNA from each cell subset was distributed evenly across all wells of several immunoSEQ 96-well plates, and each plate was treated as a replicate. For sorted subsets, each replicate PCR was loaded with 150 to 250 ng genomic DNA, equivalent to approximately 27,000 T cell genomes. The purified libraries were quantified using a Qubit 3.0 fluorometer, sized with a Bioanalyzer 2100, and then quantified again using the KAPA Library Quantification kit. Each immunoSEQ 96-well plate was sequenced on its own single-read 150-cycle Illumina NextSeq 550 flow cell. The paper's processing steps were these. Because the immunoSEQ output held only junctional sequences and lacked quality scores, the filtering could not match the filtering applied to full-length reads. To assign V/J genes and CDR3, sequences were annotated using PyIR, a Python wrapper for IgBLAST v1.9, with IMGT germline references. Any read was removed if the V/J assignment was weak (E-value above 1e-6), the CDR3 was missing, or the read contained stop codons, out-of-frame junctions, or ambiguous translated residues. V3J clonotypes were defined as sequences sharing an identical inferred V gene, J gene, and CDR3 amino acid sequence. Percentage overlap between repertoires was computed as shared unique clonotypes divided by the size of the smaller repertoire. Repertoire richness was assessed with RTK rarefaction, the Chao1 estimator, and Recon v2.1 estimates of unobserved clonotypes. OLGA was used to compute generation probabilities for all TCRbeta clonotypes that the gDNA method yielded from several donors. In TCRdb, the immuneACCESS table is reduced to in-frame sequences with V and J assigned. These tables do not hold every clone; where another copy was compared, an unresolved V gene accounts for under half, and the others remain unexplained. V and J calls and clone size are given by that table; D and trimming were obtained from the DNA. The sample table contains roughly 200,000 clones; only one count was recorded for 66% of them. Less than 11% of the sample goes to the ten largest clones.

The sequence was obtained from a young man in good health. Sequences were obtained from memory CD4+ T cells sorted from blood. Sample cell subset or site, as interpreted from the label and publication: CD45RA-negative fraction. The receptor chain draws on TRBV5-1 and TRBJ1-4; TRBD1 might be the D gene, on 6 matching bases. The DNA reads TGCGCCAGCAGCTTGTCAGGGGCACGGGAAAAACTGTTTTTT. The encoded protein is CASSLSGAREKLFF.